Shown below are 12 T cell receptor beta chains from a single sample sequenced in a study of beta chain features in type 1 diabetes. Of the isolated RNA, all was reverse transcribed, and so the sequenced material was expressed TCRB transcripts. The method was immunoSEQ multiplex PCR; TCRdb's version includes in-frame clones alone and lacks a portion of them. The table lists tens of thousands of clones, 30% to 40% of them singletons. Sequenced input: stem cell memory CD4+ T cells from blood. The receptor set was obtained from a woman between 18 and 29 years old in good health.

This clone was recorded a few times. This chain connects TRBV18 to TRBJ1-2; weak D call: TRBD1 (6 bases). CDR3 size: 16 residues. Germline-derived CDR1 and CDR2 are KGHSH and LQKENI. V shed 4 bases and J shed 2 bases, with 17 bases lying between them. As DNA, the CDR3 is TGTGCCAGCTCACTAGGACAGTCTCAAACGAACTATGGCTACACCTTC. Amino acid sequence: CASSLGQSQTNYGYTF. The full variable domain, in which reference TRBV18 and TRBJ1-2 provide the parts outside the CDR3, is NAGVMQNPRHLVRRRGQEARLRCSPMKGHSHVYWYRQLPEEGLKFMVYLQKENIIDESGMPKERFSAEFPKEGPSILRIQQVVRGDSAAYFCASSLGQSQTNYGYTFGSGTRLTVV.

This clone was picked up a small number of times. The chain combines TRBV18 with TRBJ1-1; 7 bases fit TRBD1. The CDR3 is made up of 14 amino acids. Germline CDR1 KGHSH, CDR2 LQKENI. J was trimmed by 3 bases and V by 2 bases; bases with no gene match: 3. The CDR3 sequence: CASSPGTEYTEAFF. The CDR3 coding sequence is TGTGCCAGCTCACCAGGGACAGAATACACTGAAGCTTTCTTT.

As DNA, the CDR3 is TGTGCCAGCAGCCAAGACCCTTTGCGGGGGCTGGTTACTGAAGCTTTCTTT. Translated: CASSQDPLRGLVTEAFF. This rearrangement joins TRBV7-9 to TRBJ1-1; maybe TRBD1 (6 bases). Germline CDR1 SEHNR, CDR2 FQNEAQ (reference sequence). Deletions cut 5 bases from V and 5 bases from J, with 24 bases between. The CDR3 has 17 residues.

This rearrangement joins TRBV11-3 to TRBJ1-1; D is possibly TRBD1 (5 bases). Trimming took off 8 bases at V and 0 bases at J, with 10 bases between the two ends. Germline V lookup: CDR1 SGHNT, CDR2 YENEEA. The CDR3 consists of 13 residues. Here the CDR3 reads CASAATVNTEAFF. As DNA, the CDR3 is TGTGCCAGCGCCGCGACAGTGAACACTGAAGCTTTCTTT.

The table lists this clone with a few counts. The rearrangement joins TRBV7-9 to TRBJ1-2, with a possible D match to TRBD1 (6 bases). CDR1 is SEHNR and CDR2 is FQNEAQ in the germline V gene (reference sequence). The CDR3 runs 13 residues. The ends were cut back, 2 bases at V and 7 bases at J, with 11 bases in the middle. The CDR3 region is CASSLRDTSGYTF. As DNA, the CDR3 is TGTGCCAGCAGCTTACGGGACACCTCTGGCTACACCTTC. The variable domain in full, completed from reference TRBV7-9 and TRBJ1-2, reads DTGVSQNPRHKITKRGQNVTFRCDPISEHNRLYWYRQTLGQGPEFLTYFQNEAQLEKSRLLSDRFSAERPKGSFSTLEIQRTEQGDSAMYLCASSLRDTSGYTFGSGTRLTVV.

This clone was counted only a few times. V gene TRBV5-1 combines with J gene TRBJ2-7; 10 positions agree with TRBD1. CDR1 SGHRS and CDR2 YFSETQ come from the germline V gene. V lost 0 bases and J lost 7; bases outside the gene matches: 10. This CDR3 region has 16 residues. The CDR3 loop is CASSLEGTGDSREQYF. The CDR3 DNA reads TGCGCCAGCAGCTTGGAAGGGACAGGGGACTCTCGGGAGCAGTACTTC.

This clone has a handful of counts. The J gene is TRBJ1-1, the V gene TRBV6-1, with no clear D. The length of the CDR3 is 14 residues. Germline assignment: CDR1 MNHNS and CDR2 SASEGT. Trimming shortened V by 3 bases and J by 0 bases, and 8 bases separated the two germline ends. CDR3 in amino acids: CASSDRPLNTEAFF. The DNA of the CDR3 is TGTGCCAGCAGTGACAGGCCCCTGAACACTGAAGCTTTCTTT.

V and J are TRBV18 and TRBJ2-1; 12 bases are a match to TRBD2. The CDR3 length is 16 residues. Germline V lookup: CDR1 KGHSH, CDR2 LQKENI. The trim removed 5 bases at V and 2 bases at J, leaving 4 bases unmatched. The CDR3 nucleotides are TGTGCCAGCTCATTCTCTAGCGGGGGGGCCTACAATGAGCAGTTCTTC. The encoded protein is CASSFSSGGAYNEQFF.

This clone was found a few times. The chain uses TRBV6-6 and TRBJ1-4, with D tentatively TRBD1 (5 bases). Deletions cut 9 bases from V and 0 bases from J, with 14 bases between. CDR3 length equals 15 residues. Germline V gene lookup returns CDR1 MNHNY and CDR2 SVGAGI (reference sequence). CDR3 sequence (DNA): TGTGCCAGAGGCGGGGACGGTGCAACTAATGAAAAACTGTTTTTT. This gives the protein CARGGDGATNEKLFF.

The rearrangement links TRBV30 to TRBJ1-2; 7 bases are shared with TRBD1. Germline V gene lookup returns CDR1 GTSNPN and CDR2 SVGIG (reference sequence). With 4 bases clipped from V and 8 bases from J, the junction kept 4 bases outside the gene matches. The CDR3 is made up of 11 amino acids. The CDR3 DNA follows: TGTGCCTGGATTAGAGGGGGCGGCTACACCTTC. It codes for CAWIRGGGYTF.

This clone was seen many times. The CDR3 bases are TGTGCCAGCAGCTCACAAGGGGTTGGCTACACCTTC. Translated, it gives CASSSQGVGYTF. This chain connects TRBV7-9 to TRBJ1-2; maybe TRBD1 (5 bases). This CDR3 contains 12 residues. V lost 4 bases, J lost 7 bases, and 10 bases lay in between. The germline CDR1 and CDR2 sequences are SEHNR and FQNEAQ (reference sequence).

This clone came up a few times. CDR3 DNA sequence: TGCGCCAGCAGCGGAGGCGGCGGTTGGCTGAACACTGAAGCTTTCTTT. Protein sequence: CASSGGGGWLNTEAFF. The genes are TRBV5-1 and TRBJ1-1, with unresolved D. Trimming removed 4 bases from V and 0 bases from J, with 16 bases in between. The CDR3 is 16 amino acids. The germline gives CDR1 SGHRS, CDR2 YFSETQ.